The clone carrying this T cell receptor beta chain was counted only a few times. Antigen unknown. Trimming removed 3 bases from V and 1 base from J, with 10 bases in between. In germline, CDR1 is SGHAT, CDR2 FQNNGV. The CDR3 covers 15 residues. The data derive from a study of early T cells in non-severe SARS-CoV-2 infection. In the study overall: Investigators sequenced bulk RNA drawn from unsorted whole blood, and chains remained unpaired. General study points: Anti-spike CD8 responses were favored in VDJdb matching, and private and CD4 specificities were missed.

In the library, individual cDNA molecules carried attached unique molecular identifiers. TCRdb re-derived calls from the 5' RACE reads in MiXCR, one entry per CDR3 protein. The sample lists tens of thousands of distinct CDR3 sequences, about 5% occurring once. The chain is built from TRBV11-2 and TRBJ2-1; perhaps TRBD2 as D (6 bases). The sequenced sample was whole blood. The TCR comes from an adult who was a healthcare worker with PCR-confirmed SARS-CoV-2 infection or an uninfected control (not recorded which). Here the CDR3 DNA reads TGTGCCAGCAGCTTCAATAGCGGATCCTACAATGAGCAGTTCTTC. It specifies CASSFNSGSYNEQFF.